The T cell receptor (beta chain) described here comes from a study of T cells after yellow fever vaccination. Notes on the study in general: Peak timing came faster in the weaker secondary response, day 5 versus 15. A large majority of primary-vaccination clones showed up again after the booster (96% CD4, around 85% CD8).

This clonotype appeared many times. Its antigen is not identified. TCRdb reprocessed the 5' RACE reads via MiXCR and lists one record per CDR3 protein. This table has about 500,000 distinct CDR3 sequences, roughly 17% appearing once. Germline V CDR1 and CDR2: SGHTS, YDEGEE. V was pared by 1 base and J by 1 base, with 6 bases between. CDR3 length: 14 residues. The TCR originated in a man younger than 35 who received the YFV17D yellow fever vaccine. The sample in question was PBMCs, obtained 5 days after the first yellow fever vaccination. V usage is TRBV5-8 and J usage is TRBJ1-5; the D is unclear. The CDR3 sequence: CASSLYTSNQPQHF. The CDR3 bases are TGTGCCAGCAGCTTGTACACCAGCAATCAGCCCCAGCATTTT.